Sequencing of this TCR beta chain was carried out in a study of Ad26.COV2.S vaccination and SARS-CoV-2 variants. Across the study: The COV1001 Ad26.COV2.S trial arm included the donor.

CDR1 is MNHEY and CDR2 is SVGEGT in the germline V gene. The CDR3 is 15 amino acids. Trimming shortened V by 2 bases and J by 8 bases, and 18 bases separated the two germline ends. Treatment: roughly 18 received Ad26.COV2.S at low or high dose, single or two shots; roughly 5 received placebo; per-sample allocation not given. Specimens were obtained on day 63 following the first vaccine or placebo injection. Boston provided a donor who was an adult aged 18-55 years. There are a few counts of this clone. TCRdb's copy holds only in-frame clones and misses some; the assay was immunoSEQ multiplex PCR. This repertoire shows roughly 380,000 clones, 87% found once; its top ten account for around 3.6%.

The receptor's source is a person between 18 and 59 years old who received the Ad26.COV2.S COVID-19 vaccine or a placebo. J is TRBJ1-2 and V is TRBV6-2 or TRBV6-3; no definite D call. The sample here was peripheral blood, taken in a trial of Ad26.COV2.S vaccine versus placebo. CDR3 in DNA: TGTGCCAGCAGTTACGGGAGGGCCGCCCCCCGGGGCTACACCTTC. This translates into CASSYGRAAPRGYTF.